Below are 26 T cell receptor beta chains sequenced from a single sample in a study of blood T cell repertoires in COVID-19. Clones were read by immunoSEQ multiplex PCR, and TCRdb kept only the in-frame ones, dropping some. The data contain about 210,000 clones, roughly 82% of them seen just once; the ten biggest clones take up about an eighth. Sequencing was done on a sample of peripheral blood. All receptors come from a woman aged 40 to 49 with acute or convalescent COVID-19.

The chain recombines TRBV7-2 with TRBJ2-1; 10 bases align to TRBD2. J gave up 6 bases and V 2 bases, and 7 bases lay outside the gene matches. The germline gives CDR1 SGHTA, CDR2 FQGNSA. The CDR3 contains 16 residues. Written as DNA, the CDR3 is TGTGCCAGCAGCTTATATACTAGCGGGGCCGGCAATGAGCAGTTCTTC. Its protein is CASSLYTSGAGNEQFF.

The chain carries TRBV5-6 and TRBJ1-4; D not resolved. Germline V gives CDR1 SGHDT, CDR2 YYEEEE. CDR3 length: 12 amino acids. The V gene lost 4 bases and the J gene lost 11 bases, with 12 bases spanning the gap. The CDR3 DNA sequence: TGTGCCAGCAGCAAGCCGGGAAACAAACTGTTTTTT. It is translated as CASSKPGNKLFF.

The chain carries TRBV6-6 and TRBJ2-1; D is unresolved. With 5 bases removed from V and 6 bases from J, the gap between germline ends came to 26 bases. CDR1 is MNHNY, CDR2 SVGAGI, per germline (reference sequence). The CDR3 totals 18 residues. The DNA of the CDR3 is TGTGCCAGCAGTCCCCGTGGAGCTGCCCTGACTGGGTCCAATGAGCAGTTCTTC. Protein: CASSPRGAALTGSNEQFF.

The chain joins TRBV18 to TRBJ1-1, with 7 bases identical to TRBD1. In germline, CDR1 is KGHSH, CDR2 LQKENI. This CDR3 region has 13 residues. The ends lost 5 bases at V and 4 bases at J; junction bases unmatched: 4. For the CDR3, the DNA is TGTGCCAGCTCAACCGACAGGGCCACTGAAGCTTTCTTT. Translated, it gives CASSTDRATEAFF.

The chain carries TRBV6-5 and TRBJ1-3; D not certain. Trimming took 2 bases from V and 1 from J, leaving 6 bases between them. The germline gives CDR1 MNHEY, CDR2 SVGAGI. The CDR3 sequence is 14 residues long. CDR3 region: CASSYTQSGNTIYF. CDR3 coding DNA: TGTGCCAGCAGTTACACGCAGTCTGGAAACACCATATATTTT.

The CDR3 DNA reads as TGTGCCAGCAGCCACGACAGGACAGGGTCACCCCTCCACTTT. Residues: CASSHDRTGSPLHF. The chain couples TRBV4-2 to TRBJ1-6, with 8 bases lining up with TRBD1. The CDR3 totals 14 residues. The germline gives CDR1 LGHNA, CDR2 YNFKEQ. V was pared by 3 bases and J by 10 bases, with 5 bases of the junction left unmatched.

The rearrangement uses TRBV18 and TRBJ2-2, with a weak D call TRBD2 (6 bases). The CDR3 totals 15 residues. Per germline, CDR1 KGHSH and CDR2 LQKENI. V dropped 7 bases and J dropped 5 bases, with 17 bases sitting between them. Here the CDR3 DNA reads TGTGCCAGCTTACAACAGCGGGCGGGGACCGGGGAGCTGTTTTTT. It specifies CASLQQRAGTGELFF.

The chain links TRBV2 to TRBJ1-2, with a weak D call TRBD1 (5 bases). The CDR3 loop spans 15 amino acids. Germline assignment: CDR1 SNHLY and CDR2 FYNNEI. Trimming took off 3 bases at V and 2 bases at J, with 13 bases between the two ends. The CDR3 loop is CASSETAVKNYGYTF. Here the CDR3 DNA reads TGTGCCAGCAGTGAGACAGCCGTAAAAAACTATGGCTACACCTTC.

V and J are TRBV18 and TRBJ1-1; 7 positions match TRBD1. The CDR3 length is 15 residues. From germline, CDR1 is KGHSH and CDR2 LQKENI. Trimming at V came to 5 bases and at J to 5 bases, leaving 11 bases not matched to a gene. The CDR3 nucleotides read TGTGCCAGCTCATTAGGGACAGACCTCTTAACTGAAGCTTTCTTT. Translation: CASSLGTDLLTEAFF.

J is TRBJ2-2 and V is TRBV5-4, with 8 bases that match TRBD1. CDR3 length equals 18 residues. Trimming removed 3 bases from V and 2 bases from J; junction bases left unmatched: 12. Germline-derived CDR1 and CDR2 are SGHNT and YYREEE (reference sequence). CDR3 amino acids: CASSSPRAGGINTGELFF. In DNA form, the CDR3 reads TGTGCCAGCAGCTCTCCTCGGGCAGGGGGCATAAACACCGGGGAGCTGTTTTTT. Looking up the rest from reference TRBV5-4 and TRBJ2-2 gives the full variable domain: ETGVTQSPTHLIKTRGQQVTLRCSSQSGHNTVSWYQQALGQGPQFIFQYYREEENGRGNFPPRFSGLQFPNYSSELNVNALELDDSALYLCASSSPRAGGINTGELFFGEGSRLTVL.

This chain links TRBV2 with TRBJ2-2; no clear D. The V gene's germline CDR1 is SNHLY and CDR2 FYNNEI. Trimming took off 9 bases at V and 2 bases at J, with 7 bases between the two ends. The CDR3 has 12 amino acids. The CDR3 is CASFTNTGELFF. The DNA for the CDR3 is TGTGCCAGTTTCACTAACACCGGGGAGCTGTTTTTT.

The chain uses TRBV21-1 and TRBJ1-2; no check of the table's D call, TRBD1, against the DNA was made. TRBV21-1 is an annotated pseudogene. The CDR3 runs 15 residues. Here the CDR3 DNA reads TGTGCCAGCAGCAAATATAGAGGGACAGCCTATGGCTACACCTTC. This translates into CASSKYRGTAYGYTF.

J is TRBJ1-1 and V is TRBV7-6; 8 positions agree with TRBD1. Looked up from germline, CDR1 is SGHVS and CDR2 is FNYEAQ. J gave up 5 bases and V 0 bases, and 11 bases lay outside the gene matches. The CDR3 covers 17 residues. The CDR3 sequence: CASSLATGANPWTEAFF. In DNA, the CDR3 is TGTGCCAGCAGCTTAGCGACAGGGGCCAACCCTTGGACTGAAGCTTTCTTT.

V and J are TRBV14 and TRBJ2-1; a weak D match, TRBD2 (6 bases). The CDR3 consists of 16 residues. Germline V gene lookup returns CDR1 SGHDN and CDR2 FVKESK. V lost 4 bases and J 1 base, leaving 14 bases between the germline ends. The CDR3 sequence is CASSPRGYGSYNEQFF. The CDR3 DNA is TGTGCCAGCAGCCCACGGGGGTATGGGTCCTACAATGAGCAGTTCTTC.

CDR3 coding DNA: TGTGCCATCAGTAACAATTTCATGAATAGCGGGGATAACGAGCAGTACTTC. Translating gives CAISNNFMNSGDNEQYF. This chain joins TRBV10-3 and TRBJ2-7; 8 bases line up with TRBD2. The germline CDR1 and CDR2 sequences are ENHRY and SYGVKD. CDR3 length equals 17 residues. The V segment lost 5 bases and the J segment 5 bases; nucleotides outside the gene matches: 17.

This rearrangement joins TRBV3-1 (or the pseudogene TRBV3-2) to TRBJ1-2; TRBD1 agrees at 8 bases. Germline trimming cut 1 base from V and 5 bases from J; bases unmatched to any gene: 9. Germline CDR1 is LGHDT and CDR2 is YNNKEL (reference sequence). CDR3 length: 16 amino acids. Written as DNA, the CDR3 is TGTGCCAGCAGCCAAGTCGGGACAGGACTTTTTTATGGCTACACCTTC. It is translated as CASSQVGTGLFYGYTF.

The chain has TRBV2 and TRBJ1-6, with TRBD1 identical over 10 bases. CDR1 and CDR2 from the germline V gene are SNHLY and FYNNEI. Germline trimming cut 2 bases from V and 9 bases from J; bases unmatched to any gene: 4. The CDR3 runs to 15 residues. CDR3 amino acids: CASSEYGTGASPLHF. The CDR3 DNA sequence: TGTGCCAGCAGTGAATACGGGACAGGGGCTTCACCCCTCCACTTT. The full variable domain, its missing parts supplied by reference TRBV2 and TRBJ1-6, is EPEVTQTPSHQVTQMGQEVILRCVPISNHLYFYWYRQILGQKVEFLVSFYNNEISEKSEIFDDQFSVERPDGSNFTLKIRSTKLEDSAMYFCASSEYGTGASPLHFGNGTRLTVT.

The rearrangement links TRBV7-8 to TRBJ2-7; 14 bases align to TRBD2. CDR1 SGHVS and CDR2 FQNEAQ come from the germline V gene. V was pared by 0 bases and J by 7 bases, with 8 bases of the junction left unmatched. This CDR3 has 17 residues. CDR3 residues: CASSLAQGLAGAGEQYF. The CDR3 nucleotides are TGTGCCAGCAGCTTAGCGCAGGGACTAGCGGGAGCAGGGGAGCAGTACTTC.

The genes are TRBV2 and TRBJ1-5; D unresolved. Trimming removed 4 bases at V and 0 bases at J, with 7 bases between. Germline CDR1 and CDR2: SNHLY and FYNNEI. The CDR3 extends over 14 amino acids. The CDR3, as DNA: TGTGCCAGCAGTGGACTGGCTAGCAATCAGCCCCAGCATTTT. Translated: CASSGLASNQPQHF.

The chain employs TRBV18 and TRBJ2-4; 8 bases are a match to TRBD1. Germline V gene data show CDR1 as KGHSH and CDR2 as LQKENI. Trimming took 1 base from V and 3 from J; bases not matched to a gene: 11. There are 18 residues in the CDR3. The CDR3 loop is CASSPQLGTGEYKNIQYF. The CDR3 DNA is TGTGCCAGCTCACCACAATTAGGGACAGGAGAATACAAAAACATTCAGTACTTC.

The chain joins TRBV5-6 to TRBJ1-5; 7 positions match TRBD1. Trimming took 4 bases from V and 0 from J; bases not matched to a gene: 4. The germline gives CDR1 SGHDT, CDR2 YYEEEE. The CDR3 covers 15 residues. In DNA, the CDR3 is TGTGCCAGCAGCGCCGGGACAGATAGCAATCAGCCCCAGCATTTT. Translated: CASSAGTDSNQPQHF.

This clone was counted a single time. The chain has TRBV19 and TRBJ2-1; 10 nucleotides agree with TRBD1. Germline V CDR1 and CDR2: LNHDA, SQIVND (reference sequence). This CDR3 contains 16 residues. V lost 8 bases to trimming and J lost 9 bases; unmatched junction nucleotides: 16. The CDR3 loop reads CASRRERLDRGGEQFF. CDR3 nucleotide sequence: TGTGCCAGTCGCCGGGAACGCCTGGACAGGGGGGGTGAGCAGTTCTTC.

The chain employs TRBV3-1 (or the pseudogene TRBV3-2) and TRBJ2-1; TRBD2 aligns across 7 bases. Trimming at V came to 0 bases and at J to 5 bases, leaving 4 bases not matched to a gene. CDR1 and CDR2 from the germline V gene are LGHDT and YNNKEL (reference sequence). The CDR3 length is 15 residues. The CDR3 region has the DNA TGTGCCAGCAGCCAAGAACCGGGACTACACAATGAGCAGTTCTTC. Protein sequence: CASSQEPGLHNEQFF.

A word on this clone: Other DNA sequences within the sample encode an identical CDR3. The chain has TRBV5-1 and TRBJ1-2; a possible D gene is TRBD1 (5 bases). CDR3 length: 13 residues. Trimming left V 2 bases short and J 1 base short, with 6 bases between. Per the germline V gene, CDR1 is SGHRS and CDR2 is YFSETQ. CDR3 loop: CASSFDSNYGYTF. The CDR3 region has the DNA TGCGCCAGCAGCTTCGACAGTAACTATGGCTACACCTTC.

This clone appeared a few times. The V call is TRBV10-1, the J call TRBJ1-1; TRBD1 is a possible D gene (5 bases). Trimming left V 5 bases short and J 3 bases short, with 10 bases between. Germline V gives CDR1 WNHNN, CDR2 SYGVQD (reference sequence). This CDR3 contains 13 residues. CDR3 DNA sequence: TGCGCCAGCAGTAGGGACTCCGACACTGAAGCTTTCTTT. This encodes CASSRDSDTEAFF.

This clone has more than one count but fewer than ten. The chain is built from TRBV5-1 and TRBJ2-1; 10 bases match TRBD2. With V trimmed by 0 bases and J by 7 bases, 10 bases remained unmatched. CDR1 is SGHRS, CDR2 YFSETQ, per germline. This CDR3 region has 17 residues. CDR3 DNA: TGCGCCAGCAGCTTGGGGACTAGCGGAACAGTCGCGAATGAGCAGTTCTTC. Its protein is CASSLGTSGTVANEQFF.